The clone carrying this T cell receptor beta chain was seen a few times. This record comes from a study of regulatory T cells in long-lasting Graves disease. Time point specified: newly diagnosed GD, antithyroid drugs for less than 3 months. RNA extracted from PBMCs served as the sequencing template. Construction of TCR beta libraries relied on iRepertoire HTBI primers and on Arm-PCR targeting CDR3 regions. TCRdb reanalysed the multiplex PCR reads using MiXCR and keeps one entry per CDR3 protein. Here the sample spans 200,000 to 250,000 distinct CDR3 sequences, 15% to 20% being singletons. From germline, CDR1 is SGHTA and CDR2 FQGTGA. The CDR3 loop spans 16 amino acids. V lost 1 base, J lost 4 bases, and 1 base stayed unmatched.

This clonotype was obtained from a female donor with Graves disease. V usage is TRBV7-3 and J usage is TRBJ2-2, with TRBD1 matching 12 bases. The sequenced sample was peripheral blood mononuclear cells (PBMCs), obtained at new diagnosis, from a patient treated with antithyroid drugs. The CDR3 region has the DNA TGTGCCAGCAGCTTAAGGGGACAGGGGGCCACCGGGGAGCTGTTTTTT. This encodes CASSLRGQGATGELFF. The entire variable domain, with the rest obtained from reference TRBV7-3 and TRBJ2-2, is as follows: GAGVSQTPSNKVTEKGKYVELRCDPISGHTALYWYRQSLGQGPEFLIYFQGTGAADDSGLPNDRFFAVRPEGSVSTLKIQRTERGDSAVYLCASSLRGQGATGELFFGEGSRLTVL.